These T cell receptor beta chains were read from a single sample in a study of metastatic and nonmetastatic thyroid tumors. TCRdb reassembled clones from the PCR reads with MiXCR. The data show roughly 41,000 clones, approximately 16% seen once. The specimen sequenced was blood. These receptors all come from a female donor with papillary thyroid cancer or a benign thyroid nodule (not recorded which). Some clones in this sample may be carry-over from other donors' samples. Each CDR3 is given with its conserved first and last residue. The D gene is left open where the match is weak. A row's size may be missing; if present it is once, few, many or a size class.

v_gene	abundance	d_gene	j_gene	len	CDR3nt	CDR3aa
TRBV7-9	many	NA	TRBJ1-4	15	TGTGCCAGCAGCCCTTACGACGGGGCTAATGAAAAACTGTTTTTT	CASSPYDGANEKLFF
TRBV12-3/TRBV12-4	few	NA	TRBJ2-3	15	TGTGCCATCAGTTTACAACAGGTGGCAACAGATACGCAGTATTTT	CAISLQQVATDTQYF
TRBV12-3/TRBV12-4	medium-sized	TRBD1	TRBJ1-2	14	TGTGCCAGCAGAGTGGACAGGGGGCAGTATGGCTACACCTTC	CASRVDRGQYGYTF
TRBV29-1	many	NA	TRBJ2-1	12	TGCAGCGTCCAATGGCCTGTCAATGAGCAGTTCTTC	CSVQWPVNEQFF
TRBV11-1	NA	TRBD2	TRBJ2-1	16	TGTGCCAGCAGCTCTTATCTAGCGGGAGGAGACAATGAGCAGTCCTTC	CASSSYLAGGDNEQSF
TRBV3-1	many	NA	TRBJ1-2	14	TGTGCCAGCAGCACGGGGGGGGAATTCGGTGGCTACACCTTC	CASSTGGEFGGYTF
TRBV24-1	many	NA	TRBJ2-3	15	TGTGCCACCAGTGACCACACACGGGGTACAGATACGCAGTATTTT	CATSDHTRGTDTQYF
TRBV6-1	NA	NA	TRBJ2-1	14	TGTGCCAGCAGTGGAGGGGGGTCCTACAATGAGCAGTTCTTC	CASSGGGSYNEQFF
TRBV11-1	many	NA	TRBJ2-1	17	TGTGCCAGCAGCCAAAGCCCTACAGGGCCCCTTCTCAGTGAGCAGTTCTTC	CASSQSPTGPLLSEQFF
TRBV5-6	many	TRBD1	TRBJ2-7	15	TGTGCCAGCAGCTTTGGGGGACAGGGGGGCTACGAGCAGTACTTC	CASSFGGQGGYEQYF
TRBV6-5	few	TRBD2	TRBJ2-7	17	TGTGCCAGCAGTTACGCGGGAGGTCCCAGGTCTCCCTACGAGCAGTACTTC	CASSYAGGPRSPYEQYF
TRBV7-3	many	TRBD2	TRBJ2-1	16	TGTGCCAGCAGCTCTAGCGGGAGGGGCTCCTACAATGAGCAGTTCTTC	CASSSSGRGSYNEQFF
TRBV6-1	many	NA	TRBJ1-5	14	TGTGCTAGCAGTTTGGGTGCTAGCAATCAGCCCCAGCATTTT	CASSLGASNQPQHF
TRBV7-3	many	TRBD1	TRBJ1-1	14	TGTGCCAGCAGACAGACAGGGGCTGGCACTGAAGCTTTCTTT	CASRQTGAGTEAFF
TRBV11-1	many	NA	TRBJ1-1	15	TGTGCCAGCAGCTCCGGTCGGACCACGAGGACTGAAGCTTTCTTT	CASSSGRTTRTEAFF
TRBV6-5	few	NA	TRBJ2-5	12	TGTGCCAGCAGGGTAGGGAGTGAGACCCAGTACTTC	CASRVGSETQYF
TRBV20-1	NA	TRBD2	TRBJ2-6	17	TGCAGTGCTCCGACTAGCGTGATCTATTCTTGGGCCAACGTCCTGACTTTC	CSAPTSVIYSWANVLTF
TRBV6-1	medium-sized	TRBD1	TRBJ1-2	13	TGTGCCAGCAATCCGGGACAGACCTATGGCTACACCTTC	CASNPGQTYGYTF
TRBV5-4	many	TRBD2	TRBJ2-3	15	TGTGCCAGCAGCTATAGCGGGAGTAACACAGATACGCAGTATTTT	CASSYSGSNTDTQYF
TRBV18	many	TRBD2	TRBJ2-7	17	TGTGCCAGCTCACCAGTCCCCTCGCGGGGGAACTCCTACGAGCAGTACTTC	CASSPVPSRGNSYEQYF
TRBV19	many	NA	TRBJ2-2	15	TGTGCCAGTAGTATAGATTCACCAGGGGTCAGGGAGCTGTTTTTT	CASSIDSPGVRELFF
TRBV30	NA	NA	TRBJ1-1	15	TGTGCCTCGGAAATGGACAGACTGTGGTGCACTGAAGCTTTCTTT	CASEMDRLWCTEAFF
TRBV4-2	many	NA	TRBJ1-1	12	TGTGCCAGCAGCCAAGCGAACACTGAAGCTTTCTTT	CASSQANTEAFF
TRBV6-1	many	NA	TRBJ2-7	11	TGTGCCAGAAGTAAGGGCTACGAGCAGTACTTC	CARSKGYEQYF
TRBV11-2	many	TRBD1	TRBJ1-5	19	TGTGCCAGCAGCGCCCGACAGGGCCATATCCCGTATAGCAATCAGCCCCAGCATTTT	CASSARQGHIPYSNQPQHF
TRBV18	many	NA	TRBJ2-4	15	TGTGCCAGCTCACCATATTGGGAAACCAAAAACATTCAGTACTTC	CASSPYWETKNIQYF
TRBV27	few	NA	TRBJ2-1	13	TGTGCCAGCAGTTTGGGGGGGGCCAATGAGCAGTTCTTC	CASSLGGANEQFF
TRBV2	NA	NA	TRBJ1-3	13	TGTGCCAGCAGTGACAACTCTGGAAACACCATATATTTT	CASSDNSGNTIYF
TRBV10-3	many	NA	TRBJ2-5	14	TGTGCCATCAGTGGGGGGAGCAGTTTGGAGACCCAGTACTTC	CAISGGSSLETQYF
TRBV13	many	NA	TRBJ2-7	14	TGTGCCAGCAGCTTAGGGAACCCCCCCTACGAGCAGTACTTC	CASSLGNPPYEQYF
TRBV7-9	NA	NA	TRBJ1-1	15	TGTGCCAGTAGCCCCGACCAGGTGAGGAGGACTGAAGCTTTCTTT	CASSPDQVRRTEAFF
TRBV20-1	once	TRBD2	TRBJ2-7	14	TGCAGTGCCAGAAATCAGGGACTAGCGATCGAGCAGTACTTC	CSARNQGLAIEQYF
TRBV6-1	many	NA	TRBJ1-4	14	TGTGCCAGCAGTGGACAGGCCAATAATGAAAAACTGTTTTTT	CASSGQANNEKLFF
TRBV7-8	many	TRBD1	TRBJ2-5	16	TGTGCCAGCAGCTCGCCGTTAGCAGGGGGAAAAGAGACCCAGTACTTC	CASSSPLAGGKETQYF
TRBV28	many	TRBD2	TRBJ2-3	16	TGTGCCAGCAGTACTACTAGCGGGAGGATCACAGATACGCAGTATTTT	CASSTTSGRITDTQYF
TRBV5-5	many	NA	TRBJ1-4	15	TGTGCCAGCAGCTCCCTGGCGGGGGCTAATGAAAAACTGTTTTTT	CASSSLAGANEKLFF
TRBV4-1	many	TRBD2	TRBJ2-1	16	TGCGCCAGCAGCCATCTTAGCGGGAGGGTTTACAATGAGCAGTTCTTC	CASSHLSGRVYNEQFF
TRBV6-1	many	TRBD1	TRBJ2-7	16	TGTGCCAGCAGTGAATATCGGACAGGAAGGACCTACGAGCAGTACTTC	CASSEYRTGRTYEQYF
TRBV5-1	once	TRBD2	TRBJ2-1	17	TGCGCCAGCAGCTTGGGCCCAGGGAGCGGGAGGAACAATGAGCAGTTCTTC	CASSLGPGSGRNNEQFF
TRBV7-8	many	NA	TRBJ2-4	17	TGTGCCAGCAGCTTACCGAGGCGTCTCGACCCCAAAAACATTCAGTACTTC	CASSLPRRLDPKNIQYF
TRBV9	many	NA	TRBJ1-1	14	TGTGCCAGCAGCGTAAGACAGTCGTTCACTGAAGCTTTCTTT	CASSVRQSFTEAFF
TRBV6-1	many	NA	TRBJ1-5	14	TGTGCCAGCAGTGAAGAAGGGGGGATAGGGCCCCAGCATTTT	CASSEEGGIGPQHF
TRBV2	many	NA	TRBJ2-7	16	TGTGCCAGCAGGGGGCCCCGTGGCCCCGCGGCCTACGAGCAGTACTTC	CASRGPRGPAAYEQYF
TRBV7-7	many	TRBD1	TRBJ2-7	13	TGTGCTAGCAGCCCACAGGGGGGCTACGAGCAGTACTTC	CASSPQGGYEQYF